This TCR beta chain is from a study of T cell changes during pregnancy in multiple sclerosis. Repertoires were generated with immunoSEQ multiplex PCR, while TCRdb's copy carries only in-frame clones and drops some. There are under 70,000 clones in the sample; about 89% occur only once, and nearly 0.5% lies in the top ten. V was clipped by 2 bases and J by 5 bases, with 12 bases between them. Germline-derived CDR1 and CDR2 are MNHNY and SVGAGI (reference sequence). The CDR3 totals 14 residues. The rearrangement uses TRBV6-6 and TRBJ2-5; D is possibly TRBD2 (6 bases). The specimen comprised CD4+ T cells from peripheral blood mononuclear cells, sampled after pregnancy. The clonotype was recovered from a female donor in good health, enrolled as a control in a pregnancy study. The chain's CDR3 is CASSYGAGRETQYF. CDR3 coding DNA: TGTGCCAGCAGTTACGGAGCGGGCCGGGAGACCCAGTACTTC.